The sequence of this T cell receptor beta chain was determined in a study of blood T cell repertoires in COVID-19. The method was immunoSEQ multiplex PCR; TCRdb's version includes in-frame clones alone and lacks a portion of them. The sample consists of hundreds of thousands of clones, 80% to 90% of them appearing once. The V segment lost 0 bases and the J segment 6 bases; nucleotides outside the gene matches: 9. The CDR3 length is 16 residues. Germline V gene lookup returns CDR1 MGHRA and CDR2 YSYEKL. This rearrangement joins TRBV4-1 to TRBJ2-7; 9 nucleotides line up with TRBD2. The source is a woman younger than 30 who had recovered from COVID-19. Specimen: PBMCs or T cells enriched from blood (not recorded which). The CDR3 sequence: CASSQDGSSGVVEQYF. CDR3 in DNA: TGCGCCAGCAGCCAAGATGGATCTAGCGGGGTGGTCGAGCAGTACTTC.